The next 4 T cell receptor beta chains were all read from a single sample in a study of cytomegalovirus exposure and HLA in healthy donors. The primer mix had 60 Vbeta and 13 Jbeta primers. Profiled with immunoSEQ multiplex PCR; TCRdb holds only in-frame clones, not every one. The sample contains about 60,000 clones, around 70% of which appear only once. The sample consisted of PBMCs. The receptor source for this set is an older woman in good health and CMV-seropositive.

The chain has TRBV27 and TRBJ2-5, with D tentatively TRBD2 (6 bases). The J call may not be correct, given that the DNA end is closer to TRBJ2-7. This CDR3 contains 17 residues. Germline CDR1 is MNHEY and CDR2 is SMNVEV (reference sequence). Here the CDR3 DNA reads TGTGCCAGCAGTTTCAAGGGCGGGGCTCCACAACCCTACGAGCAGTACTTC. The encoded protein is CASSFKGGAPQPYEQYF.

The chain carries TRBV18 and TRBJ1-5; D remains ambiguous. V lost 3 bases, J lost 5 bases, and 14 bases lay in between. This CDR3 contains 15 residues. Germline V gives CDR1 KGHSH, CDR2 LQKENI. CDR3 sequence reads: CASSPRHSTDQPQHF. The CDR3 nucleotides are TGTGCCAGCTCACCGAGACACTCTACGGATCAGCCCCAGCATTTT. Drawing the rest from reference TRBV18 and TRBJ1-5, the complete variable domain is NAGVMQNPRHLVRRRGQEARLRCSPMKGHSHVYWYRQLPEEGLKFMVYLQKENIIDESGMPKERFSAEFPKEGPSILRIQQVVRGDSAAYFCASSPRHSTDQPQHFGDGTRLSIL.

This chain connects TRBV11-2 to TRBJ2-7; 9 nucleotides line up with TRBD1. The CDR3 runs to 17 residues. Trimming took 5 bases from V and 2 from J; bases not matched to a gene: 13. CDR1 is SGHAT and CDR2 is FQNNGV in the germline V gene. The CDR3 here is CASSTSTIRDRAYEQYF. Here the CDR3 DNA reads TGTGCCAGCAGCACCTCAACCATCAGGGACAGGGCCTACGAGCAGTACTTC.

J is TRBJ1-5 and V is TRBV30; tentatively, D is TRBD1 (5 bases). This CDR3 is built from 15 residues. CDR1 GTSNPN and CDR2 SVGIG come from the germline V gene (reference sequence). Trimming shortened V by 5 bases and J by 0 bases, and 14 bases separated the two germline ends. For the CDR3, the DNA is TGTGCCTGGGGGAGGTTTGGGGCTAGCAATCAGCCCCAGCATTTT. As protein: CAWGRFGASNQPQHF.